Presented here are 6 T cell receptor beta chains from one specimen sequenced in a study of T cell responses to AZD1222 COVID-19 vaccine. The data were produced by immunoSEQ multiplex PCR, yet TCRdb's version contains in-frame clones alone and is incomplete. The sample holds 130,000 to 150,000 clones; around nine tenths are singletons and the top ten take about 5.3%. This material consisted of peripheral blood, taken on day 0 of AZD1222 vaccination. The receptors shown here come from an adult in good health.

The chain has TRBV6-5 and TRBJ2-7; no firm D call. Germline loops: CDR1 MNHEY, CDR2 SVGAGI. V shed 10 bases and J shed 1 base, with 14 bases lying between them. This CDR3 is built from 13 residues. The DNA of the CDR3 is TGTGCCACCCGGGCAGCCAGTTCCTACGAGCAGTACTTC. Its protein product is CATRAASSYEQYF.

On this clone: A junction boundary mismatches the germline segment, possibly from a read error. The V and J genes are TRBV3-1 (or the pseudogene TRBV3-2) and TRBJ1-2; D call uncertain. The CDR3 covers 13 residues. Germline CDR1 LGHDT, CDR2 YNNKEL (reference sequence). The CDR3 coding sequence is TGTGCCAGCAGCAAAAAAGGGCCTAGGACTCCCTCCTTC. The encoded protein is CASSKKGPRTPSF.

This clone was observed a handful of times. This chain joins TRBV28 and TRBJ2-5; a possible D gene is TRBD1 (5 bases). The germline V gene encodes CDR1 MDHEN and CDR2 SYDVKM. V lost 6 bases and J lost 2, with 10 bases in between. This CDR3 region has 13 residues. CDR3 sequence reads: CASSQGRQETQYF. CDR3 nucleotide sequence: TGTGCCAGCAGCCAGGGCAGACAAGAGACCCAGTACTTC.

This clone was detected only once. This chain joins TRBV25-1 and TRBJ2-1; TRBD1 is a possible D gene (5 bases). The CDR3 is 15 residues long. With 3 bases removed from V and 4 bases from J, the gap between germline ends came to 13 bases. Germline CDR1 MGHDK, CDR2 SYGVNS. CDR3 bases: TGTGCCAGCAGTGAGCAAGGTCCAGGGTACAATGAGCAGTTCTTC. This codes for CASSEQGPGYNEQFF. The entire variable domain, with the rest obtained from reference TRBV25-1 and TRBJ2-1, is as follows: EADIYQTPRYLVIGTGKKITLECSQTMGHDKMYWYQQDPGMELHLIHYSYGVNSTEKGDLSSESTVSRIRTEHFPLTLESARPSHTSQYLCASSEQGPGYNEQFFGPGTRLTVL.

A single count supports this clone. The V call is TRBV11-2, the J call TRBJ2-1, with 7 positions matching TRBD2. The CDR3 sequence is 17 residues long. Germline CDR1 SGHAT, CDR2 FQNNGV. V was pared by 4 bases and J by 8 bases, with 17 bases of the junction left unmatched. CDR3: CASSSVAGTFGIYEQFF. The CDR3 nucleotides read TGTGCCAGCAGCTCGGTAGCGGGTACTTTCGGGATCTATGAGCAGTTCTTC.

The V and J genes are TRBV6-5 and TRBJ2-7; D is perhaps TRBD2 (6 bases). Trimming cost V 11 bases and J 1 base, with 15 bases left between them. Per the germline V gene, CDR1 is MNHEY and CDR2 is SVGAGI. The CDR3 is 13 amino acids. Here the CDR3 DNA reads TGTGCCGCGCAGGAGGGAGAGTCCTACGAGCAGTACTTC. Its protein product is CAAQEGESYEQYF.